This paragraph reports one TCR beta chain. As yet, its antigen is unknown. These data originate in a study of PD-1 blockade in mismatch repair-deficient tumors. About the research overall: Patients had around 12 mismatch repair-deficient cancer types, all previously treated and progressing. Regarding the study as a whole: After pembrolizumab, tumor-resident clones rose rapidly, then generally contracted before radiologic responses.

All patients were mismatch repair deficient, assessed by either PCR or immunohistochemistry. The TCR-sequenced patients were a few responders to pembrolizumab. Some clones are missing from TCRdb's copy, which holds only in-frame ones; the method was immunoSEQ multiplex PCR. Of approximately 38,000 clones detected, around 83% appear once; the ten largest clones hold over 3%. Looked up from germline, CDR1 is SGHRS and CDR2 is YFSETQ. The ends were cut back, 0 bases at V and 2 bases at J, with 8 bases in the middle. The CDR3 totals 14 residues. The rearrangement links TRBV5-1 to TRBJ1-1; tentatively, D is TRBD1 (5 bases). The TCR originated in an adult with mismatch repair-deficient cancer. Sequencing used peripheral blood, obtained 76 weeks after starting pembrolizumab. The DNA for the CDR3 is TGCGCCAGCAGCTTGGGACAGACAAACACTGAAGCTTTCTTT. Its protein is CASSLGQTNTEAFF. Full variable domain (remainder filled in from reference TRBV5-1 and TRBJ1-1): KAGVTQTPRYLIKTRGQQVTLSCSPISGHRSVSWYQQTPGQGLQFLFEYFSETQRNKGNFPGRFSGRQFSNSRSEMNVSTLELGDSALYLCASSLGQTNTEAFFGQGTRLTVV.